A single sample is the source of the 2 T cell receptor beta chains below, sequenced in a study of CD8 T cells in Susac syndrome. Random hexamers were used to reverse transcribe about 0.5 to 1 ug of RNA. One entry per CDR3 protein results from TCRdb running MiXCR on the immunoSEQ multiplex PCR reads. The sample has about 130,000 distinct CDR3 sequences; 90% to 95% are singletons. Sequencing input: CD8+ T cells from PBMCs. The source is a human donor with Susac syndrome.

This clonotype was found once. The chain joins TRBV20-1 to TRBJ2-1; perhaps TRBD2 as D (6 bases). This CDR3 spans 13 amino acids. The V gene's germline CDR1 is DFQATT and CDR2 SNEGSKA (reference sequence). V was trimmed by 6 bases and J by 4 bases, leaving 13 bases between them. The CDR3 loop is CSAQSGFYNEQFF. CDR3 bases: TGCAGTGCCCAAAGCGGGTTTTACAATGAGCAGTTCTTC.

The gene calls are TRBV4-1 and TRBJ2-2; maybe TRBD2 (5 bases). V was pared by 7 bases and J by 2 bases, with 14 bases between. Germline CDR1 and CDR2: MGHRA and YSYEKL. CDR3 size: 15 residues. CDR3 nucleotide sequence: TGCGCCAGCACGCCGCGGGCAGGAAACACCGGGGAGCTGTTTTTT. As protein: CASTPRAGNTGELFF.